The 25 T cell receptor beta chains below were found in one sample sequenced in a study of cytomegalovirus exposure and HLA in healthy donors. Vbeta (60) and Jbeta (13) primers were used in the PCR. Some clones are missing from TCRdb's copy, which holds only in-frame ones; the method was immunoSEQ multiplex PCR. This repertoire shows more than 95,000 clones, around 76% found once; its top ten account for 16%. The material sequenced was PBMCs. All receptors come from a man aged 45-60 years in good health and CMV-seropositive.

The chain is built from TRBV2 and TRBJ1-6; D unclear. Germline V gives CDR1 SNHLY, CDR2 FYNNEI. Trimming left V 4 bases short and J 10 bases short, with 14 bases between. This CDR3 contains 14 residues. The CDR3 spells CASSGNGPGSPLHF. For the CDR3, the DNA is TGTGCCAGCAGTGGCAACGGACCGGGATCACCCCTCCACTTT.

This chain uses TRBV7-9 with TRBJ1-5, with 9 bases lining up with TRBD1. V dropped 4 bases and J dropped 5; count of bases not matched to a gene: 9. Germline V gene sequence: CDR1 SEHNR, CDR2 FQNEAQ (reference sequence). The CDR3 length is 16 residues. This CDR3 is CASSSQGQGRDQPQHF. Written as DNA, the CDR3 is TGTGCCAGCAGCTCTCAGGGACAGGGACGGGATCAGCCCCAGCATTTT.

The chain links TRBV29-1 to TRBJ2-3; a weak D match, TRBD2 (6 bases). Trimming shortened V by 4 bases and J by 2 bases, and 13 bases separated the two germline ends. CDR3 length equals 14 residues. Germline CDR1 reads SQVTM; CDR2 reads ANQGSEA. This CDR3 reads CSVGGEVATDTQYF. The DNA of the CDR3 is TGCAGCGTTGGAGGGGAGGTCGCCACAGATACGCAGTATTTT.

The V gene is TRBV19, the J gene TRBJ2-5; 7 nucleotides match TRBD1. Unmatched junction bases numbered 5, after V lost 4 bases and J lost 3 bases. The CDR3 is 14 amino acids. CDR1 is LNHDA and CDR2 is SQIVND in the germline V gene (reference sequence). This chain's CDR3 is CASSKQGYEETQYF. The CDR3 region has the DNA TGTGCCAGTAGTAAACAGGGGTACGAAGAGACCCAGTACTTC.

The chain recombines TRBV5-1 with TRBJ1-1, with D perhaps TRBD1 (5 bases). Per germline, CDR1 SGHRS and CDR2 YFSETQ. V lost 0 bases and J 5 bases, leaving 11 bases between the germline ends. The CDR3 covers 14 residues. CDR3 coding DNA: TGCGCCAGCAGCTTGGGGGCCAGGGAAACTGAAGCTTTCTTT. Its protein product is CASSLGARETEAFF.

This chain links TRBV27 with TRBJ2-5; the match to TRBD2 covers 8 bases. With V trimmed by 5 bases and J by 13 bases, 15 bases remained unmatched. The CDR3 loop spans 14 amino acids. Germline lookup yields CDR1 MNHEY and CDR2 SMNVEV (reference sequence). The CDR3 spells CASSRPGTSPDWYF. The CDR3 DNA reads TGTGCCAGCAGTAGGCCCGGGACTAGTCCCGATTGGTACTTC.

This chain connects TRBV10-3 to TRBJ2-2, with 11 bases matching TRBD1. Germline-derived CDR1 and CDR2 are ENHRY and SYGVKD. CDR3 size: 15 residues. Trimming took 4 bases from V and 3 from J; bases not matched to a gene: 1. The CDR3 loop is CAISGTGGDTGELFF. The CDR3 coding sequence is TGTGCCATCAGTGGGACAGGGGGCGACACCGGGGAGCTGTTTTTT.

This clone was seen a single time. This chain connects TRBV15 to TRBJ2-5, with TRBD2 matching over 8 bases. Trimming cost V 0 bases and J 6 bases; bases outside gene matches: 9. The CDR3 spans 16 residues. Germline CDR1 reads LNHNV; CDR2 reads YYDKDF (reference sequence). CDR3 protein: CATSRDRAGGKKTQYF. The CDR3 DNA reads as TGTGCCACCAGCAGAGATCGGGCGGGAGGCAAGAAGACCCAGTACTTC.

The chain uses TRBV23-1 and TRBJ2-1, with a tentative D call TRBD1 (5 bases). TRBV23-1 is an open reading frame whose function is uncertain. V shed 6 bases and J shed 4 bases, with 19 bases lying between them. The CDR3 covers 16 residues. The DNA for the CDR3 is TGCGCCAGCAGGCTGAACAGGACACAATTTTACAATGAGCAGTTCTTC. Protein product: CASRLNRTQFYNEQFF.

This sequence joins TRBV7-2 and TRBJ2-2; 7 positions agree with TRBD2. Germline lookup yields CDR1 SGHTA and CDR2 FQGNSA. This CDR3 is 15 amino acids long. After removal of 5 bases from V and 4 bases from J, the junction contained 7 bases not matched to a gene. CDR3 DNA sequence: TGTGCCAGCAGCCTGGGGAGGGCAGGCACCGGGGAGCTGTTTTTT. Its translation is CASSLGRAGTGELFF.

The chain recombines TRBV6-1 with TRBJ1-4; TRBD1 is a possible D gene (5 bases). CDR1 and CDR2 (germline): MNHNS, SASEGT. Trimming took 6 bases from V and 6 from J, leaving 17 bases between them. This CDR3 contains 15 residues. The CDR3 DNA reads TGTGCCAGCAGCCCAGGGCCTTATGTTGATGAAAAACTGTTTTTT. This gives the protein CASSPGPYVDEKLFF.

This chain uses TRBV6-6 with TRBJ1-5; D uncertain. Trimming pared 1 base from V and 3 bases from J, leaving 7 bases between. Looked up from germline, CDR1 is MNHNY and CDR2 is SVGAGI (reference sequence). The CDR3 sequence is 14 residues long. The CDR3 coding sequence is TGTGCCAGCAGTTACTACAGCTCCAATCAGCCCCAGCATTTT. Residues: CASSYYSSNQPQHF.

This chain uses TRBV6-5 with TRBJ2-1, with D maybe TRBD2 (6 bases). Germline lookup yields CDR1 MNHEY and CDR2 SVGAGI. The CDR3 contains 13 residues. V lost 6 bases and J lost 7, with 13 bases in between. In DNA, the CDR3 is TGTGCCAGCAGGGCTAGCGCTACGAATGAGCAGTTCTTC. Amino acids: CASRASATNEQFF.

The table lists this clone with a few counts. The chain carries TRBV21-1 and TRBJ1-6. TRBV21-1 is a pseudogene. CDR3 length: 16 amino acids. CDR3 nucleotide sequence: TGTGCCAGCAGCAAGGTGGTCATCCCTGAGAATTCACCCCTCCACTTT. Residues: CASSKVVIPENSPLHF.

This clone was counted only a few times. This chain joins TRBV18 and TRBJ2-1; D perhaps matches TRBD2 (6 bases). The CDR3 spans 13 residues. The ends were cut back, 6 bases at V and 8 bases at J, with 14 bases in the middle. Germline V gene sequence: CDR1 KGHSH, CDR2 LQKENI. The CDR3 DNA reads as TGTGCCAGCTCCCCGGGAGTAAACGATGAGCAGTTCTTC. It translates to CASSPGVNDEQFF.

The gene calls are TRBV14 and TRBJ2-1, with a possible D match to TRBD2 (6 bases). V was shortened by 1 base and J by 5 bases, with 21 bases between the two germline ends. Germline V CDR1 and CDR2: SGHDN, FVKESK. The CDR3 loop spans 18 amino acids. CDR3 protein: CASSQGLIRSGPHNEQFF. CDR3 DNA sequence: TGTGCCAGCAGCCAAGGGTTAATAAGGAGCGGGCCGCACAATGAGCAGTTCTTC. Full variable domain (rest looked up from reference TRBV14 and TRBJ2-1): EAGVTQFPSHSVIEKGQTVTLRCDPISGHDNLYWYRRVMGKEIKFLLHFVKESKQDESGMPNNRFLAERTGGTYSTLKVQPAELEDSGVYFCASSQGLIRSGPHNEQFFGPGTRLTVL.

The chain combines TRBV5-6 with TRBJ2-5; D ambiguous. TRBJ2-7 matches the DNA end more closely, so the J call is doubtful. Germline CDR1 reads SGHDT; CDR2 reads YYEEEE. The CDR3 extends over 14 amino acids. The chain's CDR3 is CASSLVSSSYEQYF. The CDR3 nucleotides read TGTGCCAGCAGCTTGGTTAGCAGCTCCTACGAGCAGTACTTC.

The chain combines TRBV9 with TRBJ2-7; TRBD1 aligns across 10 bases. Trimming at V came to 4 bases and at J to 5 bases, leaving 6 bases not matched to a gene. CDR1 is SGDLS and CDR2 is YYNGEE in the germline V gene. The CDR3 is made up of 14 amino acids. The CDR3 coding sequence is TGTGCCAGCAGCACGGGACAGGGGTCCCACGAGCAGTACTTC. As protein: CASSTGQGSHEQYF.

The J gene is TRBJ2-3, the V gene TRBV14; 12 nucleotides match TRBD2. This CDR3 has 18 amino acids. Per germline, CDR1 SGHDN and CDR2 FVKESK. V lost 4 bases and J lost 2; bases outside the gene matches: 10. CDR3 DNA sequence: TGTGCCAGCAGCCCACTAGCGGGGGGCTTGACATCCACAGATACGCAGTATTTT. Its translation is CASSPLAGGLTSTDTQYF.

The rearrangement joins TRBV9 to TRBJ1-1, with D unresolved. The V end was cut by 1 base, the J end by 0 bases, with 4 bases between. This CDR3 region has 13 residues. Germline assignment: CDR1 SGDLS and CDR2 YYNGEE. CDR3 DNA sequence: TGTGCCAGCAGCGTAAGAGTGAACACTGAAGCTTTCTTT. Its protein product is CASSVRVNTEAFF.

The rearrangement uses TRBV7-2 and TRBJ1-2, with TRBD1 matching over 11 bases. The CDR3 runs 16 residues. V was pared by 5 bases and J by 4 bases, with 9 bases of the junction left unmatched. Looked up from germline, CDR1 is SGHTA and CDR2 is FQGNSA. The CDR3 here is CASSLGAGTGGYGYTF. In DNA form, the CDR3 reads TGTGCCAGCAGCCTAGGAGCTGGGACAGGGGGCTATGGCTACACCTTC. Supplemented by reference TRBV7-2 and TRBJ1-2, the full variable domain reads GAGVSQSPSNKVTEKGKDVELRCDPISGHTALYWYRQSLGQGLEFLIYFQGNSAPDKSGLPSDRFSAERTGGSVSTLTIQRTQQEDSAVYLCASSLGAGTGGYGYTFGSGTRLTVV.

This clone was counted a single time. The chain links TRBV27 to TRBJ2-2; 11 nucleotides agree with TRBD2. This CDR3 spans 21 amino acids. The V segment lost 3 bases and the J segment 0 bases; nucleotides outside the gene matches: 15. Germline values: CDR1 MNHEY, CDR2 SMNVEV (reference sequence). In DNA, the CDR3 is TGTGCCAGCAGTTTCAGGCCACCGGGACTAGCGGCTTTTACGAACACCGGGGAGCTGTTTTTT. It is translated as CASSFRPPGLAAFTNTGELFF.

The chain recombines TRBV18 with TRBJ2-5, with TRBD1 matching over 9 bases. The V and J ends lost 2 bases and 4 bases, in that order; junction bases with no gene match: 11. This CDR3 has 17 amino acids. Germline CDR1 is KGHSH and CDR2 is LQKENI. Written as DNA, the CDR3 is TGTGCCAGCTCACCAAGGAAAGGGACAGGGCTCGGAGAGACCCAGTACTTC. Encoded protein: CASSPRKGTGLGETQYF.

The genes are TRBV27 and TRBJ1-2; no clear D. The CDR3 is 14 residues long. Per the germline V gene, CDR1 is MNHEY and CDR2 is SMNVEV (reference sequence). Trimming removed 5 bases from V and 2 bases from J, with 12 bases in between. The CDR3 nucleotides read TGTGCCAGCAGTACAACGCTAGACAACTATGGCTACACCTTC. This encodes CASSTTLDNYGYTF.

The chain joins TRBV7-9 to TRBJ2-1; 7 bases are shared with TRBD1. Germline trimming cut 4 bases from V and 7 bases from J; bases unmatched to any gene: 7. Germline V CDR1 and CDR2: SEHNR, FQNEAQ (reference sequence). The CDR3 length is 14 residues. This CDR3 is CASSSGTVVNEQFF. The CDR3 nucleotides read TGTGCCAGCAGCTCCGGGACAGTAGTTAATGAGCAGTTCTTC.